These T cell receptor beta chains were read from a single sample in a study of blood T cell repertoires in COVID-19. Only in-frame clones appear in the TCRdb table, and some are missing; sequencing was by immunoSEQ multiplex PCR. The sample lists around 150,000 clones, 75% to 90% occurring once. The sequencing sample was made of PBMCs or T cells enriched from blood (not recorded which). These receptors were taken from a woman aged 60 to 75 who had recovered from COVID-19. The conserved cysteine and the conserved F or W are not part of the CDR3 here.

CDR3aa	j_gene	len	v_gene
ASSLNRGGAGELF	TRBJ2-2	13	TRBV5-8
ASSLDPGNTEAF	TRBJ1-1	12	TRBV5-1
ASSLQGSDTEAF	TRBJ1-1	12	TRBV2
ASSPLGGSGNTIY	TRBJ1-3	13	TRBV3-1/TRBV3-2
ASSLGQGARGYT	TRBJ1-2	12	TRBV28
ASSLDTNTGELF	TRBJ2-2	12	TRBV5-1
ASSPTEGALYEQY	TRBJ2-7	13	TRBV18
ASSPGREQF	TRBJ2-1	9	TRBV3-1/TRBV3-2
ASSLKGQGENTGELF	TRBJ2-2	15	TRBV27
ASSYLGGGANEQF	TRBJ2-1	13	TRBV3-1/TRBV3-2
ASSRTYSYEQY	TRBJ2-7	11	TRBV7-2